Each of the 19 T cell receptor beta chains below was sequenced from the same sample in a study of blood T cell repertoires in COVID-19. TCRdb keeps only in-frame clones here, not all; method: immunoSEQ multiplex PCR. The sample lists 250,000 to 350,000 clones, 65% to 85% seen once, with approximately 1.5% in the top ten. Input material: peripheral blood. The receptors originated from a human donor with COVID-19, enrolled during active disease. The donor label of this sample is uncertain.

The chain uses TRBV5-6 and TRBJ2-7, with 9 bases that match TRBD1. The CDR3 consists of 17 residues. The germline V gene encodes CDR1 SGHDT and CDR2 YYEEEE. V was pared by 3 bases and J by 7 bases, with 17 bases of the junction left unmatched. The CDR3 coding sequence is TGTGCCAGCAGCTCGATTACAGGGGGCTGGGACCTGAGAGAGCAGTACTTC. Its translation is CASSSITGGWDLREQYF. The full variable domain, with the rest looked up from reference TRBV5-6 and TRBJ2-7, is DAGVTQSPTHLIKTRGQQVTLRCSPKSGHDTVSWYQQALGQGPQFIFQYYEEEERQRGNFPDRFSGHQFPNYSSELNVNALLLGDSALYLCASSSITGGWDLREQYFGPGTRLTVT.

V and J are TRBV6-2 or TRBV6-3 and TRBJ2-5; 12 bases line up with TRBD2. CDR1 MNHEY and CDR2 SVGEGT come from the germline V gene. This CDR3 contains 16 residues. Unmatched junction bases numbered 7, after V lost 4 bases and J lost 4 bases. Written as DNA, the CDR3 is TGTGCCAGCAGTTCAGGGGCTAGCGGGAGGGGAGAGACCCAGTACTTC. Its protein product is CASSSGASGRGETQYF.

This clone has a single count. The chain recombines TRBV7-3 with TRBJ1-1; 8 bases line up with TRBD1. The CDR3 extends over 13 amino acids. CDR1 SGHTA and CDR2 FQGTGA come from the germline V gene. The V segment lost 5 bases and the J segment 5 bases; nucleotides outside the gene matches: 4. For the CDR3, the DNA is TGTGCCAGCAGCGGACAGGGTGGGACTGAAGCTTTCTTT. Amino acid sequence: CASSGQGGTEAFF.

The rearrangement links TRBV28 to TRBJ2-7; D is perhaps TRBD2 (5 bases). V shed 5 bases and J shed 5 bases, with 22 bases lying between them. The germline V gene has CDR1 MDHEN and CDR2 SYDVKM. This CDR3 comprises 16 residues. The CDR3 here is CASSPAGVVNGDEQYF. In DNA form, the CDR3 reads TGTGCCAGCAGTCCGGCGGGCGTGGTAAATGGGGACGAGCAGTACTTC.

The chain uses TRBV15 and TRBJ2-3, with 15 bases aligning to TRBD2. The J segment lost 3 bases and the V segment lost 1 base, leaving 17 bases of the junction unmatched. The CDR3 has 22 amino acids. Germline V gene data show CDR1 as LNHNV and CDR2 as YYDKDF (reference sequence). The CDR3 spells CATSRGSGGLAGGMLRTDTQYF. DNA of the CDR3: TGTGCCACCAGCAGAGGTTCTGGGGGACTAGCGGGAGGTATGCTACGGACAGATACGCAGTATTTT.

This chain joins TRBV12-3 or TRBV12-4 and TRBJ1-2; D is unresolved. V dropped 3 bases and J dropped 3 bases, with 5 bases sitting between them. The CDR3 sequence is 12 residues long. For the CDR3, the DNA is TGTGCCAGCAGTTTCCGGGACTATGGCTACACCTTC. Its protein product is CASSFRDYGYTF.

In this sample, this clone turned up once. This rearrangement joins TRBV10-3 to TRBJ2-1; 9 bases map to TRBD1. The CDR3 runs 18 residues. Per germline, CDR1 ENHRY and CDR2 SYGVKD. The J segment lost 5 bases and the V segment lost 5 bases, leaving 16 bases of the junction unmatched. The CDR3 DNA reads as TGTGCCATCAGTCCCAGGGAGGGACAGGGCTCTCGGAACAATGAGCAGTTCTTC. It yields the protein CAISPREGQGSRNNEQFF.

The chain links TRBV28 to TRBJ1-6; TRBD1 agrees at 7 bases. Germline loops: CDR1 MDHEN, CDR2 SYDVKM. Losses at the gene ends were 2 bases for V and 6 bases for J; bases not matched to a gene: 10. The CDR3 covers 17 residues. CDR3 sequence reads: CASSLPTGASGNSPLHF. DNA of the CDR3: TGTGCCAGCAGTTTACCCACAGGGGCTAGTGGTAATTCACCCCTCCACTTT.

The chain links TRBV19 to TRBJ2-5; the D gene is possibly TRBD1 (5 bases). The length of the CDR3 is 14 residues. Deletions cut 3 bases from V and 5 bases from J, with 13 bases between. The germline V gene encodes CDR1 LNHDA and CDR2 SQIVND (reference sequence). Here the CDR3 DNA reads TGTGCCAGTAGTATTACCCTGGGGCGCGAGACCCAGTACTTC. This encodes CASSITLGRETQYF.

CDR3 DNA sequence: TGTGCCAGCAGTGAAGACTACTCCTCCTACGAGCAGTACTTC. Residues: CASSEDYSSYEQYF. This chain connects TRBV6-1 to TRBJ2-7, with unresolved D. V was pared by 1 base and J by 0 bases, with 7 bases between. Germline V gives CDR1 MNHNS, CDR2 SASEGT. This CDR3 contains 14 residues.

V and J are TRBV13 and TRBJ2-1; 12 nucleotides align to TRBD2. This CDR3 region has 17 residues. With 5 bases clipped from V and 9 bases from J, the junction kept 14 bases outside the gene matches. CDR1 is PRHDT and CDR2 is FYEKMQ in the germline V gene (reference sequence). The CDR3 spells CASSHSEASGRAGEQFF. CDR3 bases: TGTGCCAGCAGCCATAGCGAGGCTAGCGGGAGGGCCGGTGAGCAGTTCTTC.

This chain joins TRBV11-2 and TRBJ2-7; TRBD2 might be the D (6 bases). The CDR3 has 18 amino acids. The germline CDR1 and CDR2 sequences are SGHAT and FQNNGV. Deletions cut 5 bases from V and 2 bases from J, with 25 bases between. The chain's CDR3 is CASSPISRTKRTAYEQYF. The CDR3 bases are TGTGCCAGCAGCCCTATATCCCGGACTAAAAGGACGGCCTACGAGCAGTACTTC.

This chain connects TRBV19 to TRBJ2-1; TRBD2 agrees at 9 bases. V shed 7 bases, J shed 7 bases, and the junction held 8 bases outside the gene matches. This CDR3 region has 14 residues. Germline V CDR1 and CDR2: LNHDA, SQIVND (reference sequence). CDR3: CASTRREGLNEQFF. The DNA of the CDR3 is TGTGCCAGTACTCGGCGGGAGGGCCTGAATGAGCAGTTCTTC. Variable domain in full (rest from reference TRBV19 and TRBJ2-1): DGGITQSPKYLFRKEGQNVTLSCEQNLNHDAMYWYRQDPGQGLRLIYYSQIVNDFQKGDIAEGYSVSREKKESFPLTVTSAQKNPTAFYLCASTRREGLNEQFFGPGTRLTVL.

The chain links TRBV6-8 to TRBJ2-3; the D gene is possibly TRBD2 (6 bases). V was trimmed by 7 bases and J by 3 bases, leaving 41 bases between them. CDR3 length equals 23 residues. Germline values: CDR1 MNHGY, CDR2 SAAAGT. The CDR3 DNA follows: TGTGCCAGCACAGTGGGGGAGGAAAGGAAGCGTCCACTCCTCCTCCTACGTACAGATACGCAGTATTTT. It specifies CASTVGEERKRPLLLLRTDTQYF.

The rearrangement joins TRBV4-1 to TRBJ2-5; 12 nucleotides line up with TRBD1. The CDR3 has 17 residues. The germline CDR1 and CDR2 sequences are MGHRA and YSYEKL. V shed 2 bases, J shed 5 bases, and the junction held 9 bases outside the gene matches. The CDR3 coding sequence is TGCGCCAGCAGCCAATTCCCTGGGACAGGGGGCAAGGAGACCCAGTACTTC. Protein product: CASSQFPGTGGKETQYF.

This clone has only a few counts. The CDR3 nucleotides read TGTGCCACCAGCCAAAGACTAGCGGGAGTTAGGGAGCAGTTCTTC. Translated, it gives CATSQRLAGVREQFF. V is TRBV15 and J is TRBJ2-1; TRBD2 matches 12 bases. V shed 5 bases, J shed 10 bases, and the junction held 9 bases outside the gene matches. The CDR3 length is 15 residues. CDR1 LNHNV and CDR2 YYDKDF come from the germline V gene (reference sequence).

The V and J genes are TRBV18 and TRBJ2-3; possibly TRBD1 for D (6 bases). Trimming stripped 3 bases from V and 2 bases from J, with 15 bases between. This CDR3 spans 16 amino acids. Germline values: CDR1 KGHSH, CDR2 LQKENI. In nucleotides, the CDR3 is TGTGCCAGCTCACCGAGAACGGGACATTCCACAGATACGCAGTATTTT. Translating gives CASSPRTGHSTDTQYF.

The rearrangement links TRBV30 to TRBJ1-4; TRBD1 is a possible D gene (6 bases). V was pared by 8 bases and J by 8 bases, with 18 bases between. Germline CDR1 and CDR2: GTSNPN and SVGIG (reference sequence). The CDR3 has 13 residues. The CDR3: CAQDRGAGEKLFF. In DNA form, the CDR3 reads TGTGCCCAAGACCGGGGGGCTGGGGAAAAACTGTTTTTT.

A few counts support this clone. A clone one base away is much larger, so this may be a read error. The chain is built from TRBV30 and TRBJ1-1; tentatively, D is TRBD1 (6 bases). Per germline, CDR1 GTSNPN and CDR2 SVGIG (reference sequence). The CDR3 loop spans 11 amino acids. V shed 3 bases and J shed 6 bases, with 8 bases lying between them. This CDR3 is CAWRGGPEAFF. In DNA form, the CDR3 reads TGTGCCTGGAGGGGGGGGCCTGAAGCTTTCTTT.